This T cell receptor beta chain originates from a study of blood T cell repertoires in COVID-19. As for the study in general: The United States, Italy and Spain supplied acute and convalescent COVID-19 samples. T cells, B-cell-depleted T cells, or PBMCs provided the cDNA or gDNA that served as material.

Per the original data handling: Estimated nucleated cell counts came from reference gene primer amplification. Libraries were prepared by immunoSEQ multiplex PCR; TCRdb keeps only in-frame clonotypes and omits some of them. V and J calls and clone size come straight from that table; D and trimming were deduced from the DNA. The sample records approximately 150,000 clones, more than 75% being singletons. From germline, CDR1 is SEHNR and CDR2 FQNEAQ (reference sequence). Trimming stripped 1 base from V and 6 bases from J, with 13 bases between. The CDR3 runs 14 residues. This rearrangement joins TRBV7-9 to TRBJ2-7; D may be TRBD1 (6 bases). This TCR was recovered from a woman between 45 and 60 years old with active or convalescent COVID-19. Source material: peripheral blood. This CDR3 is CASSLEQGFTEQYF. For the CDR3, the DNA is TGTGCCAGCAGCTTAGAACAGGGTTTCACCGAGCAGTACTTC.